The T cell receptor (beta chain) under discussion was sequenced for a study of response to subunit inactivated influenza vaccine. Study observations and caveats: Few new T cells, the authors suggested, are recruited by each seasonal influenza vaccination.

TCRdb reanalysed the RT-PCR reads using MiXCR and keeps one entry per CDR3 protein. The sample includes under 200,000 distinct CDR3 sequences, about a tenth seen only once; the top ten take 9.5% to 15%. Points on this clonotype: Its antigen remains unidentified.

The source material was non-naive T cells sorted from PBMCs, sampled about 40 days after vaccination. This TCR was sampled from a man aged 50 to 59 who received an inactivated influenza vaccine.

This CDR3 is CASSLLFGGEPQHF. CDR3 coding DNA: TGTGCCAGCAGCTTGTTATTCGGCGGCGAGCCCCAGCATTTT. This chain uses TRBV5-6 with TRBJ1-5; D is unclear. Germline-derived CDR1 and CDR2 are SGHDT and YYEEEE. The CDR3 extends over 14 amino acids. Between the trimmed V and J ends, which lost 1 base and 8 bases, there was a span of 13 bases. Complete variable domain (other parts from reference TRBV5-6 and TRBJ1-5): DAGVTQSPTHLIKTRGQQVTLRCSPKSGHDTVSWYQQALGQGPQFIFQYYEEEERQRGNFPDRFSGHQFPNYSSELNVNALLLGDSALYLCASSLLFGGEPQHFGDGTRLSIL.